A single sample gave rise to the 17 T cell receptor beta chains below, sequenced in a study of blood T cells in healthy people across ages. The second PCR ran about 6 to 11 cycles with a sample-barcoded 5' primer and J-beta primers. TCRdb re-derived calls from the 5' RACE reads in MiXCR, one entry per CDR3 protein. Of around 1,000,000 distinct CDR3 sequences listed, approximately 26% were seen once; the top ten hold less than 0.85%. These data also formed part of another study, on T cells of mothers and their children.

Sequenced sample: blood. Every receptor here comes from a girl aged 2-10 years in good health.

This clonotype has just a few counts. The V gene is TRBV28, the J gene TRBJ2-1; 14 nucleotides agree with TRBD2. The CDR3 totals 18 residues. Germline loops: CDR1 MDHEN, CDR2 SYDVKM. V was pared by 7 bases and J by 3 bases, with 11 bases of the junction left unmatched. DNA for the CDR3: TGTGCCAGCAACTTGGGACTAGCGGGAGTTGGAGACTACAATGAGCAGTTCTTC. Its protein product is CASNLGLAGVGDYNEQFF.

This chain uses TRBV7-9 with TRBJ2-5, with D maybe TRBD1 (6 bases). The CDR3 totals 14 residues. Germline-derived CDR1 and CDR2 are SEHNR and FQNEAQ (reference sequence). V was pared by 5 bases and J by 3 bases, with 13 bases between. Written as DNA, the CDR3 is TGTGCCAGCAGCCCGGAGACAGGTGAAGAGACCCAGTACTTC. Translating it yields CASSPETGEETQYF.

As concerns this clonotype: One end of the junction does not line up with germline, which may come from a read error. This chain connects TRBV4-1 to TRBJ2-2; TRBD1 aligns across 8 bases. The CDR3 extends over 14 amino acids. Germline V gives CDR1 MGHRA, CDR2 YSYEKL. CDR3 sequence: CASARQGNSGELFF. The CDR3 nucleotides are TGCGCCAGCGCAAGACAGGGGAACAGCGGGGAGCTGTTTTTT.

This clonotype came up a few times. The rearrangement links TRBV7-9 to TRBJ1-3, with 9 bases matching TRBD1. The germline CDR1 and CDR2 sequences are SEHNR and FQNEAQ (reference sequence). V lost 8 bases, J lost 8 bases, and 13 bases stayed unmatched. This CDR3 has 15 amino acids. For the CDR3, the DNA is TGTGCCAGCGAAAGGACGGGGACAGGGAGTTACACCATATATTTT. Protein: CASERTGTGSYTIYF.

The sample holds a few counts of this clonotype. J is TRBJ1-2 and V is TRBV20-1; 8 nucleotides line up with TRBD1. Unmatched junction bases numbered 8, after V lost 0 bases and J lost 2 bases. Germline values: CDR1 DFQATT, CDR2 SNEGSKA (reference sequence). This CDR3 has 16 residues. CDR3: CSARDWKDRENYGYTF. The CDR3 nucleotides read TGCAGTGCTAGAGATTGGAAGGACAGGGAGAACTATGGCTACACCTTC.

This clonotype occurred a few times. V is TRBV7-2 and J is TRBJ2-1, with a possible D match to TRBD2 (5 bases). V was cut by 8 bases and J by 4 bases, with 12 bases left in between. The CDR3 totals 13 residues. Germline V gene sequence: CDR1 SGHTA, CDR2 FQGNSA. The CDR3 here is CASRLGVYNEQFF. DNA for the CDR3: TGTGCCAGCCGCCTCGGGGTATACAATGAGCAGTTCTTC.

This clonotype was seen a handful of times. The gene calls are TRBV5-1 and TRBJ2-1, with no clear D. Germline assignment: CDR1 SGHRS and CDR2 YFSETQ. The CDR3 is made up of 13 amino acids. The germline V and J ends were trimmed by 0 bases and 6 bases, with 7 bases remaining between them. This chain's CDR3 is CASSLDDLNEQFF. The CDR3, as DNA: TGCGCCAGCAGCTTGGACGACCTCAATGAGCAGTTCTTC.

For this clonotype: At one end the junction does not follow the germline gene, possibly because of a read error. This chain uses TRBV29-1 with TRBJ2-4; 8 nucleotides agree with TRBD1. The CDR3 covers 16 residues. Germline V gene sequence: CDR1 SQVTM, CDR2 ANQGSEA. In nucleotides, the CDR3 is TGCGGCGTTGAAGAAGCCGGACAGGGATGGAAAAACATTCAGTACTTC. It translates to CGVEEAGQGWKNIQYF.

The chain links TRBV7-2 to TRBJ2-7, with D perhaps assigned TRBD1 or TRBD2 (6 bases each). V dropped 3 bases and J dropped 2 bases, with 14 bases sitting between them. CDR1 and CDR2 from the germline V gene are SGHTA and FQGNSA. This CDR3 spans 15 amino acids. CDR3 in DNA: TGTGCCAGCAGCTTCAGTGGAGGGGGTACCTACGAGCAGTACTTC. It codes for CASSFSGGGTYEQYF.

The V gene is TRBV5-1, the J gene TRBJ2-5, with D perhaps TRBD1 or TRBD2 (5 bases each). The V end lost 4 bases, the J end lost 5 bases, and 15 bases lay between the germline ends. The CDR3 loop spans 14 amino acids. Germline-derived CDR1 and CDR2 are SGHRS and YFSETQ. Here the CDR3 DNA reads TGCGCCAGCAGCCCACCGGCCTGGGGGGAGACCCAGTACTTC. It translates to CASSPPAWGETQYF.

This chain links TRBV27 with TRBJ2-7; D is ambiguous. The CDR3 runs 13 residues. CDR1 MNHEY and CDR2 SMNVEV come from the germline V gene (reference sequence). V lost 0 bases and J lost 5, with 8 bases in between. CDR3 nucleotide sequence: TGTGCCAGCAGTTTATCGATTGGGGACGAGCAGTACTTC. It translates to CASSLSIGDEQYF.

This clonotype turned up a few times. This chain links TRBV9 with TRBJ2-3; D not certain. Trimming stripped 1 base from V and 4 bases from J, with 13 bases between. This CDR3 region has 15 residues. Germline CDR1 is SGDLS and CDR2 is YYNGEE. The CDR3 spells CASSVQASSADTQYF. In DNA, the CDR3 is TGTGCCAGCAGCGTACAGGCTAGTTCGGCAGATACGCAGTATTTT. Full variable domain (outside the CDR3, taken from reference TRBV9 and TRBJ2-3): DSGVTQTPKHLITATGQRVTLRCSPRSGDLSVYWYQQSLDQGLQFLIQYYNGEERAKGNILERFSAQQFPDLHSELNLSSLELGDSALYFCASSVQASSADTQYFGPGTRLTVL.

The chain links TRBV5-1 to TRBJ2-3; D ambiguous. From germline, CDR1 is SGHRS and CDR2 YFSETQ. This CDR3 has 15 residues. V gave up 0 bases and J gave up 2 bases, with 10 bases separating them. CDR3 sequence reads: CASSLVGLPTDTQYF. CDR3 bases: TGCGCCAGCAGCTTGGTGGGGTTACCCACAGATACGCAGTATTTT.

There are a few counts of this clonotype. The rearrangement uses TRBV7-3 and TRBJ1-2; no reliable D call. V lost 1 base and J lost 8, with 11 bases in between. CDR3 size: 13 residues. In germline, CDR1 is SGHTA, CDR2 FQGTGA. The CDR3: CASSLNARRGYTF. DNA of the CDR3: TGTGCCAGCAGCTTAAACGCGCGTCGGGGCTACACCTTC.

Remarks on this clonotype: One end of the junction varies from germline; a read error may be responsible. The V and J genes are TRBV12-5 and TRBJ1-1; a possible D gene is TRBD1 (6 bases). The CDR3 length is 17 residues. The germline CDR1 and CDR2 sequences are LGHNT and FRNRAP. This chain's CDR3 is CASGLVTGPLRGLEAFF. The CDR3 DNA is TGTGCTAGTGGTCTGGTCACAGGGCCTCTTAGGGGCCTTGAAGCTTTCTTT.

This chain joins TRBV6-5 and TRBJ2-1; no reliable D call. V lost 0 bases and J 7 bases, leaving 13 bases between the germline ends. The CDR3 sequence is 15 residues long. The germline V gene has CDR1 MNHEY and CDR2 SVGAGI. The DNA for the CDR3 is TGTGCCAGCAGTTACTCTCTGTCAGGTCCAAATGAGCAGTTCTTC. It specifies CASSYSLSGPNEQFF.

The chain uses TRBV5-6 and TRBJ2-1; D gene uncertain. Germline values: CDR1 SGHDT, CDR2 YYEEEE. CDR3 length: 16 residues. Trimming removed 1 base from V and 2 bases from J, with 13 bases in between. CDR3: CASSLSGFGPYNEQFF. CDR3 in DNA: TGTGCCAGCAGCTTGTCAGGTTTTGGCCCCTACAATGAGCAGTTCTTC. The variable domain in full, with the rest retrieved from reference TRBV5-6 and TRBJ2-1, is DAGVTQSPTHLIKTRGQQVTLRCSPKSGHDTVSWYQQALGQGPQFIFQYYEEEERQRGNFPDRFSGHQFPNYSSELNVNALLLGDSALYLCASSLSGFGPYNEQFFGPGTRLTVL.